These 3 T cell receptor beta chains were sequenced from one sample in a study of blood T cell dynamics during melanoma immunotherapy. Sequencing was performed with immunoSEQ multiplex PCR; in TCRdb, only in-frame clones are kept and a portion is missing. The sample contains 9,500 or so clones, 88% of which appear only once. As for time point: pre-treatment baseline. This specimen was blood, taken from a patient treated with checkpoint blockade. The receptors shown here come from a human donor with melanoma.

This clone was recorded once. The genes are TRBV5-6 and TRBJ2-7; D call uncertain. The CDR3 length is 12 residues. Trimming removed 1 base at V and 11 bases at J, with 13 bases between. Germline CDR1 SGHDT, CDR2 YYEEEE. This CDR3 reads CASSLTDGWKYF. For the CDR3, the DNA is TGTGCCAGCAGCTTGACCGACGGATGGAAGTACTTC.

The chain joins TRBV20-1 to TRBJ2-1; the D is unclear. Looked up from germline, CDR1 is DFQATT and CDR2 is SNEGSKA (reference sequence). V was trimmed by 6 bases and J by 4 bases, leaving 7 bases between them. The CDR3 runs to 11 residues. In DNA, the CDR3 is TGCAGTGCGCAGGTTTACAATGAGCAGTTCTTC. Translating it yields CSAQVYNEQFF.

This chain uses TRBV28 with TRBJ2-2, with D tentatively TRBD2 (6 bases). V lost 5 bases and J lost 6, with 10 bases in between. The V gene's germline CDR1 is MDHEN and CDR2 SYDVKM. This CDR3 contains 13 residues. Written as DNA, the CDR3 is TGTGCCAGCAGTCCTCAGCGGGCCGGGGAGCTGTTTTTT. The encoded protein is CASSPQRAGELFF.